This TCR beta chain derives from a study of response to subunit inactivated influenza vaccine. TCRdb ran MiXCR on the RT-PCR reads and lists one entry per CDR3 protein. The sample consists of hundreds of thousands of distinct CDR3 sequences, 25% of them appearing once. Germline V gives CDR1 SGHRS, CDR2 YFSETQ. V was pared by 0 bases and J by 7 bases, with 16 bases between. The length of the CDR3 is 15 residues. Broader study findings: The authors proposed limited new T cell recruitment per seasonal influenza vaccination.

Of note for this clonotype: Its matching antigen is unknown.

This TCR derives from a man in his fifties or sixties who received an inactivated influenza vaccine. The sequences come from CD4+ T cells sorted from PBMCs, collected around 5 days after vaccination. V usage is TRBV5-1 and J usage is TRBJ2-5; TRBD2 might be the D (6 bases). CDR3 residues: CASSLAGSRERTQYF. The CDR3 DNA sequence: TGCGCCAGCAGCTTGGCCGGGAGCCGGGAGCGGACCCAGTACTTC.